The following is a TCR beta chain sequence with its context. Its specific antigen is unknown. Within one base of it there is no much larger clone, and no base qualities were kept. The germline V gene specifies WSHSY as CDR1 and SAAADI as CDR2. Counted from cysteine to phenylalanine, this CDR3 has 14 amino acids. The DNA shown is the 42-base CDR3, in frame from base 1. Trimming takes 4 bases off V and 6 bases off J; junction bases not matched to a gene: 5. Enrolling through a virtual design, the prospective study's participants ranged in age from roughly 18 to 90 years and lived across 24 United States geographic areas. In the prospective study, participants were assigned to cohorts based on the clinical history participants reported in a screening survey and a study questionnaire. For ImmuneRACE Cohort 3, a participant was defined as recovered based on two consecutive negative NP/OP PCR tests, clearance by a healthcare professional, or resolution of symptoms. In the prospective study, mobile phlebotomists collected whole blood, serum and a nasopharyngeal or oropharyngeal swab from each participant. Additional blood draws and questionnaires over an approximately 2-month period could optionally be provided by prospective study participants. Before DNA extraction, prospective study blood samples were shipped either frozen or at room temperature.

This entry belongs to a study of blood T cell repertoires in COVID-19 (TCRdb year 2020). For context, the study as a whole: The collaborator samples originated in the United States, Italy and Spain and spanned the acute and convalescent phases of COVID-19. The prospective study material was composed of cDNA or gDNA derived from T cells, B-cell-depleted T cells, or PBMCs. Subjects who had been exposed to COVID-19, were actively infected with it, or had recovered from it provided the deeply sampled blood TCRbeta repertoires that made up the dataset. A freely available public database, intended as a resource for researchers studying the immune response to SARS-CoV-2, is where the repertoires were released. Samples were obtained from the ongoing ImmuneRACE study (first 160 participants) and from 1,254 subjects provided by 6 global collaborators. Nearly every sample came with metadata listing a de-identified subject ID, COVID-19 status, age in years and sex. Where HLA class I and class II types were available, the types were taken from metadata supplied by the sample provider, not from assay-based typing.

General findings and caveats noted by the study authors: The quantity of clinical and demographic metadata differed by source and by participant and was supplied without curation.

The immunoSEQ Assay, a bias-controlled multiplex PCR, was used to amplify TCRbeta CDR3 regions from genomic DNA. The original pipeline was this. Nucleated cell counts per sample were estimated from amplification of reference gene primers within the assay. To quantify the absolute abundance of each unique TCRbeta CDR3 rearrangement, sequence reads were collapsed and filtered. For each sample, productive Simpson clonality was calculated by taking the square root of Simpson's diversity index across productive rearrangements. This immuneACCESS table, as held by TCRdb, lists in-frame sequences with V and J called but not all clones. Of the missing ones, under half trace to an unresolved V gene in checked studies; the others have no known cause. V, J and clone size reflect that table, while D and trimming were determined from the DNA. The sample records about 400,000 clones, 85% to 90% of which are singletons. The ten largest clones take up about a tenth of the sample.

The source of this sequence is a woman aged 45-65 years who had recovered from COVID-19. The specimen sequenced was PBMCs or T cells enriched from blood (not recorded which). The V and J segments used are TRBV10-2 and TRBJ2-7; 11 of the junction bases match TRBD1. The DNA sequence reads TGCGCCAGCAGTGCCTCCGGGACAGGGGGCGAGCAGTACTTC. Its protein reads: CASSASGTGGEQYF.